The clone carrying this TCR beta chain was seen a few times. This entry comes from a study of beta chain features in type 1 diabetes. The CDR3 is 19 residues long. Germline CDR1 is SGDLS and CDR2 is YYNGEE. V gave up 0 bases and J gave up 1 base, with 20 bases separating them. Expressed TCRB transcripts were sequenced after all isolated RNA was converted to cDNA. Generated by immunoSEQ multiplex PCR, the TCRdb table keeps only in-frame clones and is missing some. The sample records 810,000 or so clones, roughly a sixth being singletons. The chain links TRBV9 to TRBJ2-1; TRBD2 might be the D (6 bases). Sequencing was carried out using naive CD4+ T cells from blood. This receptor was identified in a woman aged 18-29 years in good health. CDR3 coding DNA: TGTGCCAGCAGCGTAGTTCCTAGGGGAGGAAGCGGGTCCTACAATGAGCAGTTCTTC. Amino acids: CASSVVPRGGSGSYNEQFF. The variable domain in full, with the rest retrieved from reference TRBV9 and TRBJ2-1, is DSGVTQTPKHLITATGQRVTLRCSPRSGDLSVYWYQQSLDQGLQFLIQYYNGEERAKGNILERFSAQQFPDLHSELNLSSLELGDSALYFCASSVVPRGGSGSYNEQFFGPGTRLTVL.